Below are 2 T cell receptor beta chains sequenced from a single sample in a study of T cells expressing NK-cell markers. With the 5' RACE reads reprocessed, TCRdb shows one record per CDR3 protein and no DNA. The sample includes 300,000 to 450,000 distinct CDR3 sequences. The sequencing input was blood T cells: a sorted CD56 or NKG2C T cell subset, CD4+ or CD8+ T cells, or bulk PBMC T cells (not recorded which). The receptor set was obtained from a man aged 18 to 69 in good health.

This chain uses TRBV7-8 with TRBJ2-2. The CDR3 totals 16 residues. The germline V gene encodes CDR1 SGHVS and CDR2 FQNEAQ. CDR3 sequence reads: CASSLAYEGTTGELFF. The full variable domain, completed using reference TRBV7-8 and TRBJ2-2, is GAGVSQSPRYKVAKRGQDVALRCDPISGHVSLFWYQQALGQGPEFLTYFQNEAQLDKSGLPSDRFFAERPEGSVSTLKIQRTQQEDSAVYLCASSLAYEGTTGELFFGEGSRLTVL.

The chain has TRBV28 and TRBJ1-3. CDR1 is MDHEN and CDR2 is SYDVKM in the germline V gene. This CDR3 contains 17 residues. The CDR3 loop is CASSFWRQGFSGNTIYF.